This TCR beta chain stems from a study of T cell responses to AZD1222 COVID-19 vaccine. Study-level results: Reportedly, nearly half of unique spike TCRs recognized epitopes outside B.1.351/B.1.1.7 mutations.

Some clones are missing from TCRdb's copy, which holds only in-frame ones; the method was immunoSEQ multiplex PCR. The table has about 140,000 clones, just over 90% seen once; the top ten hold approximately 0.9%. The V gene lost 7 bases and the J gene lost 3 bases, with 12 bases spanning the gap. The germline V gene encodes CDR1 WSHSY and CDR2 SAAADI. The CDR3 runs 14 residues. As for this clone: Its antigen is not known.

The receptor was derived from an adult in good health. The chain joins TRBV10-2 to TRBJ1-4, with D hard to call. Source: peripheral blood, taken on day 0 of MenACWY control vaccination. The CDR3 reads CASNGIGPNEKLFF. The DNA for the CDR3 is TGCGCCAGCAACGGGATAGGGCCTAATGAAAAACTGTTTTTT.